A single sample is the source of the 26 T cell receptor beta chains below, sequenced in a study of T cells after yellow fever vaccination. TCRdb called the 5' RACE reads again in MiXCR, with one record for every CDR3 protein. There are fewer than 150,000 distinct CDR3 sequences in the sample; 6.5% to 8.5% occur only once, and roughly 0.73% lies in the top ten. This specimen was CD4+ T cells sorted from PBMCs, taken 5 days after the yellow fever booster vaccination. The receptors derive from a man aged 30-40 years who received the YFV17D yellow fever vaccine.

This clonotype has more than one count but fewer than ten. The rearrangement links TRBV4-2 to TRBJ2-7; 10 bases are shared with TRBD2. The length of the CDR3 is 19 residues. CDR1 LGHNA and CDR2 YNFKEQ come from the germline V gene. V gave up 4 bases and J gave up 1 base; unmatched junction bases: 16. Written as DNA, the CDR3 is TGTGCCAGCAGCCCTCGGGGGGTAGCGGGAGGAGTTTGGTCCTACGAGCAGTACTTC. Translated, it gives CASSPRGVAGGVWSYEQYF.

Concerning this clonotype: A much larger clone is a single base away; this may be a read error. The V and J genes are TRBV2 and TRBJ1-1, with unresolved D. The CDR3 has 11 residues. Germline CDR1 is SNHLY and CDR2 is FYNNEI. The CDR3 sequence is CACSAFTEAFF. The CDR3 DNA is TGTGCCTGCAGTGCTTTTACTGAAGCTTTCTTT.

This clonotype was seen a few times. The V call is TRBV13, the J call TRBJ2-5; tentatively, D is TRBD1 (6 bases). CDR1 and CDR2 from the germline V gene are PRHDT and FYEKMQ (reference sequence). V lost 5 bases to trimming and J lost 5 bases, with 15 bases between them. There are 14 residues in the CDR3. Here the CDR3 reads CASSPTGSGETQYF. CDR3 in DNA: TGTGCCAGCAGCCCCACAGGGTCCGGGGAGACCCAGTACTTC. Supplemented by reference TRBV13 and TRBJ2-5, the full variable domain reads AAGVIQSPRHLIKEKRETATLKCYPIPRHDTVYWYQQGPGQDPQFLISFYEKMQSDKGSIPDRFSAQQFSDYHSELNMSSLELGDSALYFCASSPTGSGETQYFGPGTRLLVL.

This clonotype has more than one count but fewer than ten. The chain uses TRBV11-2 and TRBJ2-3, with 8 bases matching TRBD2. Trimming removed 1 base from V and 3 bases from J; junction bases left unmatched: 6. The CDR3 covers 16 residues. CDR1 SGHAT and CDR2 FQNNGV come from the germline V gene. CDR3 loop: CASSLGSGSRTDTQYF. DNA for the CDR3: TGTGCCAGCAGCTTAGGGAGCGGGAGTAGGACAGATACGCAGTATTTT.

This clonotype has ten or more counts. V usage is TRBV5-1 and J usage is TRBJ2-1; D remains ambiguous. The CDR3 extends over 12 amino acids. The V gene lost 4 bases and the J gene lost 12 bases, with 14 bases spanning the gap. Germline V CDR1 and CDR2: SGHRS, YFSETQ. The CDR3 region is CASSPEHNRQFF. In DNA, the CDR3 is TGCGCCAGCAGCCCGGAGCATAATCGGCAGTTCTTC. Full variable domain (rest looked up from reference TRBV5-1 and TRBJ2-1): KAGVTQTPRYLIKTRGQQVTLSCSPISGHRSVSWYQQTPGQGLQFLFEYFSETQRNKGNFPGRFSGRQFSNSRSEMNVSTLELGDSALYLCASSPEHNRQFFGPGTRLTVL.

This clonotype was counted at least ten times. The chain links TRBV5-4 to TRBJ2-5; 14 positions agree with TRBD2. CDR3 size: 15 residues. The germline gives CDR1 SGHNT, CDR2 YYREEE (reference sequence). The ends lost 3 bases at V and 3 bases at J; junction bases unmatched: 1. The CDR3 region is CASSSGLAGEETQYF. The CDR3 DNA reads as TGTGCCAGCAGCTCGGGACTAGCGGGAGAAGAGACCCAGTACTTC.

This clonotype appeared many times. The chain couples TRBV20-1 to TRBJ2-3; the D is unclear. The germline CDR1 and CDR2 sequences are DFQATT and SNEGSKA (reference sequence). V gave up 2 bases and J gave up 1 base, with 7 bases separating them. There are 13 residues in the CDR3. The CDR3 DNA sequence: TGCAGTGCTAGACGAGTGGGCACAGATACGCAGTATTTT. Protein product: CSARRVGTDTQYF.

This rearrangement joins TRBV12-3 or TRBV12-4 to TRBJ2-7; 11 nucleotides align to TRBD2. CDR3 length equals 16 residues. Trimming removed 5 bases from V and 6 bases from J; junction bases left unmatched: 12. In nucleotides, the CDR3 is TGTGCCAGCAGTCGCAATAGCGGGAGGGCCGGGCCCGAGCAGTACTTC. Amino acid sequence: CASSRNSGRAGPEQYF.

The sample holds many counts of this clonotype. The chain links TRBV6-2 or TRBV6-3 to TRBJ2-1; perhaps TRBD2 as D (5 bases). Between the trimmed V and J ends, which lost 4 bases and 10 bases, there was a span of 20 bases. The V gene's germline CDR1 is MNHEY and CDR2 SVGEGT. This CDR3 comprises 15 residues. The CDR3 reads CASSSPRTPRPEQFF. CDR3 sequence (DNA): TGTGCCAGCAGTTCCCCTCGGACTCCGAGGCCAGAGCAGTTCTTC.

This clonotype was found many times. The chain employs TRBV7-2 and TRBJ2-3; 7 nucleotides line up with TRBD1. There are 16 residues in the CDR3. V dropped 3 bases and J dropped 1; count of bases not matched to a gene: 7. CDR1 is SGHTA, CDR2 FQGNSA, per germline. Here the CDR3 reads CASSLWGTDRTDTQYF. DNA of the CDR3: TGTGCCAGCAGCTTGTGGGGGACAGACCGCACAGATACGCAGTATTTT.

This chain links TRBV29-1 with TRBJ1-1; no reliable D call. The CDR3 is made up of 13 amino acids. The germline CDR1 and CDR2 sequences are SQVTM and ANQGSEA. The V end was cut by 3 bases, the J end by 4 bases, with 12 bases between. The CDR3 spells CSVEFSAATEAFF. The CDR3 DNA is TGCAGCGTTGAGTTTTCGGCGGCCACTGAAGCTTTCTTT.

This clonotype was seen ten or more times. The chain is built from TRBV5-1 and TRBJ2-7; 11 bases are shared with TRBD2. The germline V gene encodes CDR1 SGHRS and CDR2 YFSETQ. The V and J ends lost 2 bases and 0 bases, in that order; junction bases with no gene match: 10. The CDR3 runs to 18 residues. The CDR3 nucleotides are TGCGCCAGCAGCTTCGCGGCTAGCGGGGGGCGCGACTCCTACGAGCAGTACTTC. It encodes CASSFAASGGRDSYEQYF.

This clonotype was seen a handful of times. The chain couples TRBV7-8 to TRBJ2-1, with D unresolved. Looked up from germline, CDR1 is SGHVS and CDR2 is FQNEAQ. V lost 5 bases to trimming and J lost 1 base, with 12 bases between them. CDR3 length: 15 residues. The CDR3 loop is CASSVAAVSYNEQFF. Written as DNA, the CDR3 is TGTGCCAGCAGCGTGGCTGCGGTTTCCTACAATGAGCAGTTCTTC.

The chain couples TRBV18 to TRBJ2-6; 9 nucleotides match TRBD1. V trimming: 6 bases; J trimming: 0 bases; junction bases outside the gene matches: 9. Per germline, CDR1 KGHSH and CDR2 LQKENI. The CDR3 runs to 18 residues. The CDR3 loop reads CASSPWSTGGSGANVLTF. The CDR3 DNA follows: TGTGCCAGCTCTCCCTGGTCGACAGGGGGCTCTGGGGCCAACGTCCTGACTTTC.

This clonotype was seen only a few times. V is TRBV24-1 and J is TRBJ2-3, with 7 nucleotides matching TRBD2. There are 14 residues in the CDR3. V gave up 0 bases and J gave up 11 bases; unmatched junction bases: 7. Germline values: CDR1 KGHDR, CDR2 SFDVKD. CDR3 in DNA: TGTGCCACCAGTGATTTGGTGCGGGGGAGTGGGCAGTATTTT. Protein: CATSDLVRGSGQYF.

This clonotype was recorded many times. The genes are TRBV7-8 and TRBJ2-7, with TRBD2 identical over 8 bases. The V and J ends lost 1 base and 3 bases, in that order; junction bases with no gene match: 5. The germline V gene has CDR1 SGHVS and CDR2 FQNEAQ. CDR3 length: 15 amino acids. The CDR3 region is CASSLVGTRDYEQYF. The CDR3 DNA is TGTGCCAGCAGCTTAGTTGGGACTAGAGACTACGAGCAGTACTTC.

This clonotype was counted at least ten times. The V and J genes are TRBV27 and TRBJ2-5; D is possibly TRBD1 (6 bases). Deletions cut 5 bases from V and 5 bases from J, with 21 bases between. In germline, CDR1 is MNHEY, CDR2 SMNVEV (reference sequence). This CDR3 region has 16 residues. DNA for the CDR3: TGTGCCAGCAGTCTACCAACAGGGCAGATCAAGGAGACCCAGTACTTC. This codes for CASSLPTGQIKETQYF.

This clonotype was picked up many times. This chain links TRBV5-1 with TRBJ2-7; the D gene is possibly TRBD1 (5 bases). Trimming shortened V by 3 bases and J by 3 bases, and 16 bases separated the two germline ends. Germline values: CDR1 SGHRS, CDR2 YFSETQ. This CDR3 is built from 15 residues. The CDR3 bases are TGCGCCAGCAGCTACCAAACCGACAGATACTACGAGCAGTACTTC. It encodes CASSYQTDRYYEQYF. Based on the CDR3 plus reference TRBV5-1 and TRBJ2-7, the full variable domain is KAGVTQTPRYLIKTRGQQVTLSCSPISGHRSVSWYQQTPGQGLQFLFEYFSETQRNKGNFPGRFSGRQFSNSRSEMNVSTLELGDSALYLCASSYQTDRYYEQYFGPGTRLTVT.

There are many counts of this clonotype. The chain uses TRBV9 and TRBJ2-1; a possible D gene is TRBD2 (7 bases). CDR3 size: 15 residues. Germline CDR1 is SGDLS and CDR2 is YYNGEE. Trimming cost V 4 bases and J 0 bases, with 11 bases left between them. The CDR3 region is CASSLGGPSYNEQFF. The CDR3 DNA follows: TGTGCCAGCAGCCTCGGGGGGCCCTCCTACAATGAGCAGTTCTTC.

This clonotype was seen repeatedly, ten times or more. The chain has TRBV7-3 and TRBJ2-6; 7 bases map to TRBD1. The J segment lost 3 bases and the V segment lost 1 base, leaving 6 bases of the junction unmatched. CDR1 is SGHTA, CDR2 FQGTGA, per germline. This CDR3 is built from 17 residues. CDR3 region: CASSLMGTGVGANVLTF. The CDR3 nucleotides read TGTGCCAGCAGCTTAATGGGTACAGGGGTTGGGGCCAACGTCCTGACTTTC.

As concerns this clonotype: A much more abundant neighbour one base away suggests this may be a read error. V gene TRBV5-1 combines with J gene TRBJ2-1; 8 nucleotides line up with TRBD2. In germline, CDR1 is SGHRS, CDR2 YFSETQ. The CDR3 totals 15 residues. After removal of 4 bases from V and 7 bases from J, the junction contained 10 bases not matched to a gene. The CDR3 is CASSPADGGRNEQFF. The CDR3 nucleotides read TGCGCCAGCAGCCCAGCCGACGGCGGGAGGAATGAGCAGTTCTTC.

This clonotype was observed at least ten times. This chain joins TRBV7-2 and TRBJ2-7; 8 bases map to TRBD2. This CDR3 has 16 amino acids. Germline values: CDR1 SGHTA, CDR2 FQGNSA. V gave up 5 bases and J gave up 2 bases; unmatched junction bases: 11. The CDR3 nucleotides are TGTGCCAGCAGCGTTCGACTAGCGCGACCTCCCTACGAGCAGTACTTC. This sequence encodes CASSVRLARPPYEQYF.

This clonotype was observed at least ten times. The chain combines TRBV12-3 or TRBV12-4 with TRBJ2-1, with unresolved D. The CDR3 contains 13 residues. Trimming removed 5 bases from V and 3 bases from J, with 8 bases in between. The CDR3 region is CASSPSYYNEQFF. DNA for the CDR3: TGTGCCAGCAGTCCCTCCTACTACAATGAGCAGTTCTTC.

This clonotype was found many times. The chain joins TRBV10-3 to TRBJ2-7; 9 nucleotides match TRBD2. Unmatched junction bases numbered 8, after V lost 8 bases and J lost 6 bases. The CDR3 length is 13 residues. CDR1 and CDR2 (germline): ENHRY, SYGVKD. CDR3 in DNA: TGTGCCATCGGGGTAGCGGGAGCTCGCGAGCAGTACTTC. Protein product: CAIGVAGAREQYF.

This clonotype was detected ten times or more. The CDR3 reads CASSDLADTDTQYF. The CDR3 bases are TGCGCCAGCAGTGATCTAGCGGACACAGATACGCAGTATTTT. This chain links TRBV10-1 with TRBJ2-3, with 7 bases fitting TRBD2. CDR1 is WNHNN and CDR2 is SYGVQD in the germline V gene (reference sequence). CDR3 length: 14 amino acids. Losses at the gene ends were 3 bases for V and 2 bases for J; bases not matched to a gene: 2.

This clonotype was recorded many times. This sequence joins TRBV15 and TRBJ2-5; D call uncertain. V shed 5 bases and J shed 7 bases, with 20 bases lying between them. The CDR3 has 15 amino acids. Germline CDR1 reads LNHNV; CDR2 reads YYDKDF (reference sequence). The CDR3 DNA reads as TGTGCCACCAGCGGTAACAAAGGTCGTTGGGGGACCCAGTACTTC. It yields the protein CATSGNKGRWGTQYF. The complete variable domain, with remaining parts taken from reference TRBV15 and TRBJ2-5, reads DAMVIQNPRYQVTQFGKPVTLSCSQTLNHNVMYWYQQKSSQAPKLLFHYYDKDFNNEADTPDNFQSRRPNTSFCFLDIRSPGLGDTAMYLCATSGNKGRWGTQYFGPGTRLLVL.